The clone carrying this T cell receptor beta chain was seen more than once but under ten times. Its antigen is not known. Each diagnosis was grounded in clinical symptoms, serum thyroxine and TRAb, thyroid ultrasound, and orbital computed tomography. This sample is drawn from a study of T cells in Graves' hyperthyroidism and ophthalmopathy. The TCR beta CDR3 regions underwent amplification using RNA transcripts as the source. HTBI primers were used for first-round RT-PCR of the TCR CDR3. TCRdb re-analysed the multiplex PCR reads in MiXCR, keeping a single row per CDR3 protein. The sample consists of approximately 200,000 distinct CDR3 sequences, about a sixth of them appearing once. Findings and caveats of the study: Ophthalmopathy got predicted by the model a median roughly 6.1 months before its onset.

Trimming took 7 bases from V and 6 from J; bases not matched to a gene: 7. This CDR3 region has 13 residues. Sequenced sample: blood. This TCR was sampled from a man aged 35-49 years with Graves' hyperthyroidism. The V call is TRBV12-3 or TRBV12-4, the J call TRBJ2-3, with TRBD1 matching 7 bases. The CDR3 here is CASTMTGLDTQYF. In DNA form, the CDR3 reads TGTGCCAGCACCATGACAGGGCTGGATACGCAGTATTTT.